The entry that follows covers one T cell receptor (beta chain) sequence. This clone was observed once. Its antigen has not been determined. No much larger clonotype is one base removed from it; base qualities were not supplied. The CDR3 covers 12 residues, taking in both the cysteine and the phenylalanine. Here the CDR3 DNA is all that survives: 36 bases in frame from base 1. Trimming costs V 0 bases and J 4 bases, and their ends lie 6 bases apart. CDR1 GTSNPN and CDR2 SVGIG were looked up in the germline V gene (reference sequence). The sample's time point, from its label and the paper: about 28 days (+/-7) after the second vaccine dose. AZD1222 recipients with second doses at about 4 weeks or about 12 weeks were pooled, because spike-specific TCR depth and breadth did not differ between schedules. Vaccinee samples were obtained from the UK trials COV001 and COV002, which included a single-blind randomized controlled phase 2/3 trial of AZD1222 (ChAdOx1 nCoV-19) in healthy adults. Trial participant PBMC samples were collected at day 0 and day 28 after the second dose for TCRbeta chain sequencing.

These data come from a study of T cell responses to AZD1222 COVID-19 vaccine (dated by TCRdb to 2020 to 2022). A note on the overall study: A total of 230 to 250 trial participants underwent TCR sequencing, of whom 207 had received two doses of AZD1222 and approximately 25 had received two doses of the MenACWY control vaccine. Trial participants were enrolled by age into subgroups of 18-55, 56-69 and 70-plus years, and 148, 28 and 57 TCR-sequenced participants, respectively, were included in these subgroups.

The paper as a whole reports these results and caveats: Spike-specific TCR breadth and depth rose significantly after two AZD1222 doses compared with day 0 and with MenACWY recipients. Because no samples from the day 14 peak response were available, repertoires could be characterized only after the peak T cell response. The 56-69-year group was small, and its depth increase did not reach significance, likely because of low power. Only five or six AZD1222 recipients were SARS-CoV-2 seropositive at baseline, limiting conclusions about previously exposed vaccinees. The vaccine-associated CD4 TCRs covered the entire spike protein, and the dominant responses fell in regions 160-218 and 743-854. Reportedly, close to half of the unique spike-specific TCRs recognized epitopes lying outside the regions that are mutated in the B.1.351 and B.1.1.7 variants. Participants were mostly white British and included more females than males, and it was suggested by the authors that clonal diversity may have been underestimated.

The CDR3 regions of human TCRbeta chains were subjected to immunosequencing. On the authors' methods: Repertoire TCRs were matched against a reference library of SARS-CoV-2-specific TCRs generated with the MIRA antigen-specificity platform. Breadth was defined as the fraction of unique TCRs that were SARS-CoV-2-associated. Depth was defined as the fraction of total T cells that were SARS-CoV-2-associated. Using the MIRA data, every spike-specific TCR was mapped to the spike region that the TCR reacted to and assigned to either a CD4 or a CD8 class. Log10-transformed breadth and depth values were compared by one-way ANOVA with Sidak's multiple comparisons tests. Drawn from immuneACCESS, this table holds only the in-frame rearrangements with V and J called that TCRdb kept. Clones are partly lost; checked studies trace under half to an unresolved V gene and leave the rest unexplained. From that table come the V and J calls and clone size; the DNA was used to work out D and trimming. The sample profile shows about 130,000 clones; 90% to 95% of them were found once. 6.5% to 8% of the sample is in the top ten clones.

The sequence came from an adult who received the AZD1222 COVID-19 vaccine. This specimen consisted of peripheral blood, obtained 28 days after the second AZD1222 dose. The chain is made from TRBV30 and TRBJ1-2; TRBD1 is possibly the D segment (5 matching bases). The CDR3 loop reads CAWSVGVYGYTF. The DNA sequence follows: TGTGCCTGGAGTGTGGGGGTCTATGGCTACACCTTC.